The present T cell receptor (beta chain) was sequenced within a study of CD8 T cells in ankylosing spondylitis. CDR1 is SGHRS and CDR2 is YFSETQ in the germline V gene. With 4 bases clipped from V and 7 bases from J, the junction kept 10 bases outside the gene matches. The CDR3 covers 14 residues. About this clonotype: Its antigen is undetermined.

Regarding the study as a whole: The disease-linked clones had a CD8+ phenotype and low blood frequencies. According to the report, clones linked to the disease were significantly enriched in matched synovial fluid samples taken from ankylosing spondylitis patients.

5'-RACE, quantitative and with molecular barcodes, yielded the TCR beta libraries. MiXCR, run by TCRdb on the 5' RACE reads, gives a single entry per CDR3 protein. The sample records roughly 60,000 distinct CDR3 sequences, roughly 6.1% being singletons. The V and J genes are TRBV5-1 and TRBJ2-7; 8 nucleotides match TRBD1. Sequences were obtained from synovial fluid, either unsorted or a sorted T cell fraction (not recorded which). This receptor was obtained from a male donor with ankylosing spondylitis. The CDR3 DNA follows: TGCGCCAGCAGCGGGGGACAGGCCAGAGGGGAGCAGTACTTC. It encodes CASSGGQARGEQYF. The entire variable domain, with the rest obtained from reference TRBV5-1 and TRBJ2-7, is as follows: KAGVTQTPRYLIKTRGQQVTLSCSPISGHRSVSWYQQTPGQGLQFLFEYFSETQRNKGNFPGRFSGRQFSNSRSEMNVSTLELGDSALYLCASSGGQARGEQYFGPGTRLTVT.